This T cell receptor beta chain emerged from a study of cytomegalovirus exposure and HLA in healthy donors. Study-wide results and limits: Presence/absence analyses took donor sequencing depth as roughly uniform. Analysis was carried out at a later point, and it linked a missense DCLRE1C variant to TCR beta V- and J-gene trimming. Most sequenced TCRs were rare (though some public TCRs occurred in many donors).

With 60 Vbeta and 13 Jbeta primers, the PCR was carried out. Libraries were prepared by immunoSEQ multiplex PCR; TCRdb keeps only in-frame clonotypes and omits some of them. The data hold roughly 110,000 clones, with over 70% observed a single time. At collection, donors were nominally healthy, but unrecorded immune exposures were probable. CDR1 is KGHSH, CDR2 LQKENI, per germline. The CDR3 length is 14 residues. Trimming stripped 3 bases from V and 3 bases from J, with 11 bases between. About this clone itself: Its antigen is not identified.

Material: PBMCs. This receptor was taken from a young man in good health and CMV-seronegative. The J gene is TRBJ1-2, the V gene TRBV18; maybe TRBD1 (6 bases). The CDR3 is CASSPLDSDYGYTF. CDR3 in DNA: TGTGCCAGCTCACCGCTGGACAGCGACTATGGCTACACCTTC. Looking up the rest from reference TRBV18 and TRBJ1-2 gives the full variable domain: NAGVMQNPRHLVRRRGQEARLRCSPMKGHSHVYWYRQLPEEGLKFMVYLQKENIIDESGMPKERFSAEFPKEGPSILRIQQVVRGDSAAYFCASSPLDSDYGYTFGSGTRLTVV.